This is a list of T cell receptor beta chains from one sample in a study of blood T cells in healthy people across ages. Each CDR3 protein gets one entry after TCRdb re-called the 5' RACE reads with MiXCR. The sample contains some 850,000 distinct CDR3 sequences, roughly 25% of which appear only once. The same specimen was also included in a second study, on T cells of mothers and their children.

The sequencing input was blood. These receptors were collected from a boy aged 5-17 years in good health. CDR3s include the opening cysteine and the closing phenylalanine or tryptophan. D genes are given only for firm matches. Size is stated for part of the rows, as once, few or many counts, or as a class when the clone is expanded.

abundance: .; j_gene: TRBJ2-7; v_gene: TRBV4-3; d_gene: .; CDR3nt: TGCGCCAGCAGCCAAGAGAGGGAGCCCTCCTACGAGCAGTACTTC; CDR3aa: CASSQEREPSYEQYF
abundance: few; j_gene: TRBJ2-7; v_gene: TRBV12-3/TRBV12-4; d_gene: TRBD2; CDR3nt: TGTGCCAGCACCCCCCAGGGGACTAGCGGCGCCTACGAGCAGTACTTC; CDR3aa: CASTPQGTSGAYEQYF
abundance: few; j_gene: TRBJ1-2; v_gene: TRBV6-1; d_gene: TRBD1; CDR3nt: TGTGCCAGCAGTGAAGCGGACCGGACAGGGGGCTATGGCTACACCTTC; CDR3aa: CASSEADRTGGYGYTF
abundance: .; j_gene: TRBJ2-1; v_gene: TRBV7-9; d_gene: TRBD1; CDR3nt: TGTGCCAGCAGCTTAGCAGGGACAGCCCCCGATTCAGGCAATGAGCAGTTCTTC; CDR3aa: CASSLAGTAPDSGNEQFF
abundance: .; j_gene: TRBJ1-5; v_gene: TRBV5-5; d_gene: TRBD1; CDR3nt: TGTGCCAGCAGCGGGGACAGGGGAGGCAATCAGCCCCAGCATTTT; CDR3aa: CASSGDRGGNQPQHF
abundance: .; j_gene: TRBJ2-1; v_gene: TRBV12-3/TRBV12-4; d_gene: TRBD2; CDR3nt: TGTGCCGGCAGCCTTAGACTAGCGGGGTGGTACAATGAGCAGTTCTTC; CDR3aa: CAGSLRLAGWYNEQFF
abundance: .; j_gene: TRBJ2-7; v_gene: TRBV5-5; d_gene: TRBD2; CDR3nt: TGTGCCAGCAGCCCCGGACTAGCGGACTACGAGCAGTACTTC; CDR3aa: CASSPGLADYEQYF
abundance: few; j_gene: TRBJ2-5; v_gene: TRBV28; d_gene: TRBD2; CDR3nt: TGTGCCAGCAGTCTAGCGGGGGAAAAAGAGACCCAGTACTTC; CDR3aa: CASSLAGEKETQYF
abundance: few; j_gene: TRBJ2-1; v_gene: TRBV18; d_gene: .; CDR3nt: TGTGCCAGCTCAGCTGGGGCCTGGGATGAGCAGTTCTTC; CDR3aa: CASSAGAWDEQFF
abundance: few; j_gene: TRBJ1-1; v_gene: TRBV6-5; d_gene: TRBD1; CDR3nt: TGCGCCAGCAACTTGGGACAGCTGAACACTGAAGCTTTCTTT; CDR3aa: CASNLGQLNTEAFF
abundance: few; j_gene: TRBJ1-6; v_gene: TRBV12-3/TRBV12-4; d_gene: .; CDR3nt: TGTGCCAGCACCGTCGCCGCGGGGCATTCACCCCTCCACTTT; CDR3aa: CASTVAAGHSPLHF
abundance: few; j_gene: TRBJ2-5; v_gene: TRBV5-1; d_gene: TRBD1; CDR3nt: TGCGCCAGCAGCTGGGGGACAGGGAAAGAGACCCAGTACTTC; CDR3aa: CASSWGTGKETQYF
abundance: .; j_gene: TRBJ2-7; v_gene: TRBV6-1; d_gene: TRBD1; CDR3nt: TGTGCCAGCAGTGGAGCGTTCCGGGACAGGGGAACCGAGCAGTACTTC; CDR3aa: CASSGAFRDRGTEQYF
abundance: .; j_gene: TRBJ1-6; v_gene: TRBV10-3; d_gene: .; CDR3nt: TGTGCCATCTCTCGGACAGATAATTCACCCCTCCACTTT; CDR3aa: CAISRTDNSPLHF
abundance: .; j_gene: TRBJ2-2; v_gene: TRBV2; d_gene: TRBD1; CDR3nt: TGTGCCAGCAGTGGGGCGCGGACAGGGGCCTACACCGGGGAGCTGTTTTTT; CDR3aa: CASSGARTGAYTGELFF
abundance: .; j_gene: TRBJ1-3; v_gene: TRBV12-3/TRBV12-4; d_gene: .; CDR3nt: TGTGCCAGCAGCGGACAGACCTTTGGAAACACCATATATTTT; CDR3aa: CASSGQTFGNTIYF
abundance: few; j_gene: TRBJ2-5; v_gene: TRBV29-1; d_gene: .; CDR3nt: TGCAGCGTTGCGGGCAGGGCGGGCGTGGAGACCCAGTACTTC; CDR3aa: CSVAGRAGVETQYF
abundance: few; j_gene: TRBJ2-5; v_gene: TRBV29-1; d_gene: .; CDR3nt: TGCAGCGGCCAGGGACTAGAGACCCAGTACTTC; CDR3aa: CSGQGLETQYF
abundance: .; j_gene: TRBJ2-3; v_gene: TRBV5-1; d_gene: TRBD1; CDR3nt: TGCGCCAGCAGCTATGTGGACAGGGGACACACAGATACGCAGTATTTT; CDR3aa: CASSYVDRGHTDTQYF
abundance: .; j_gene: TRBJ2-7; v_gene: TRBV20-1; d_gene: .; CDR3nt: TGCAGTGCTAGAGGGGCAGGGGTCTACGAGCAGTACTTC; CDR3aa: CSARGAGVYEQYF
abundance: .; j_gene: TRBJ2-7; v_gene: TRBV30; d_gene: .; CDR3nt: TGTGCCTGGAGGGCAAGGGCCCACGAGCAGTACTTC; CDR3aa: CAWRARAHEQYF
abundance: .; j_gene: TRBJ2-7; v_gene: TRBV12-3/TRBV12-4; d_gene: .; CDR3nt: TGTGCCAGCTGGGGGGACAGCTACGAGCAGTACTTC; CDR3aa: CASWGDSYEQYF
abundance: few; j_gene: TRBJ2-1; v_gene: TRBV7-3; d_gene: TRBD2; CDR3nt: TGTGCCAGCAGCCCACCCGGGAGGACGTACAATGAGCAGTTCTTC; CDR3aa: CASSPPGRTYNEQFF
abundance: few; j_gene: TRBJ2-4; v_gene: TRBV10-3; d_gene: .; CDR3nt: TGTGCCATCAGTGAGCCCGGTCCCTTAGCCAAAAACATTCAGTACTTC; CDR3aa: CAISEPGPLAKNIQYF
abundance: few; j_gene: TRBJ2-1; v_gene: TRBV10-3; d_gene: .; CDR3nt: TGTGCCATCAATGCTACGACAGGAAACAATGAGCAGTTCTTC; CDR3aa: CAINATTGNNEQFF
abundance: .; j_gene: TRBJ2-4; v_gene: TRBV7-2; d_gene: .; CDR3nt: TGTGCCAGCAGCGACACCGTAGGGTTAGCCAAAAACATTCAGTACTTC; CDR3aa: CASSDTVGLAKNIQYF
abundance: .; j_gene: TRBJ1-1; v_gene: TRBV6-5; d_gene: .; CDR3nt: TGTGCCAGCAGGGGCAGGGCGACCACTGAAGCTTTCTTT; CDR3aa: CASRGRATTEAFF
abundance: .; j_gene: TRBJ2-7; v_gene: TRBV12-3/TRBV12-4; d_gene: TRBD1; CDR3nt: TGTGCCAGCAGTCTAGCTCGGGACAGAACCTACGAGCAGTACTTC; CDR3aa: CASSLARDRTYEQYF
abundance: .; j_gene: TRBJ2-2; v_gene: TRBV6-6; d_gene: .; CDR3nt: TGTGCCAGCAGTTGGCAGCTCACCGGGGAGCTGTTTTTT; CDR3aa: CASSWQLTGELFF
abundance: .; j_gene: TRBJ1-1; v_gene: TRBV7-9; d_gene: .; CDR3nt: TGTGCCAGCAGCTTAACTCAGGGCGAAAACACTGAAGCTTTCTTT; CDR3aa: CASSLTQGENTEAFF
abundance: .; j_gene: TRBJ1-4; v_gene: TRBV7-9; d_gene: .; CDR3nt: TGTGCCAGCAGCTTCTCTAGCGGCCGGACGGCTCGAAAACTGTTTTTT; CDR3aa: CASSFSSGRTARKLFF
abundance: .; j_gene: TRBJ2-3; v_gene: TRBV20-1; d_gene: .; CDR3nt: TGCAGTGCGACGAGTGGGATAGCAACGGATACGCAGTATTTT; CDR3aa: CSATSGIATDTQYF
abundance: many; j_gene: TRBJ2-7; v_gene: TRBV7-3; d_gene: TRBD1; CDR3nt: TGTGCCAGCAGTCCCGGGACAGGGGTCAACGAGCAGTACTTC; CDR3aa: CASSPGTGVNEQYF
abundance: .; j_gene: TRBJ1-2; v_gene: TRBV12-3/TRBV12-4; d_gene: .; CDR3nt: TGTGCCAGCAGTGGAGCTAACTATGGCTACACCTTC; CDR3aa: CASSGANYGYTF
abundance: .; j_gene: TRBJ2-2; v_gene: TRBV10-3; d_gene: .; CDR3nt: TGTGCCATCACCGACACCGGGGAGCTGTTTTTT; CDR3aa: CAITDTGELFF
abundance: .; j_gene: TRBJ2-6; v_gene: TRBV14; d_gene: .; CDR3nt: TGTGCCAGCAGCCCCCGAGGGGGGGATCCTGGGGCCAACGTCCTGACTTTC; CDR3aa: CASSPRGGDPGANVLTF
abundance: .; j_gene: TRBJ2-3; v_gene: TRBV7-9; d_gene: TRBD2; CDR3nt: TGTGCCACCTCCACCCTAGCGGGACGTACAGATACGCAGTATTTT; CDR3aa: CATSTLAGRTDTQYF
abundance: .; j_gene: TRBJ1-4; v_gene: TRBV6-1; d_gene: .; CDR3nt: TGTGCCAGCAGCGATGTCGGGGCCCAGAATGAAAAACTGTTTTTT; CDR3aa: CASSDVGAQNEKLFF
abundance: .; j_gene: TRBJ2-2; v_gene: TRBV7-2; d_gene: .; CDR3nt: TGTGCCAGCAGCTTAGTCGAAGGGGTAGTCGGGGAGCTGTTTTTT; CDR3aa: CASSLVEGVVGELFF
abundance: few; j_gene: TRBJ1-4; v_gene: TRBV3-1; d_gene: .; CDR3nt: TGTGCCAGCAGCCATGCAGGGGTGGTTGAAAAACTGTTTTTT; CDR3aa: CASSHAGVVEKLFF
abundance: .; j_gene: TRBJ1-4; v_gene: TRBV28; d_gene: TRBD1; CDR3nt: TGTGCCAGCAGTTCCCCCCAGGACAGGGGGGCTCCGTTTTTT; CDR3aa: CASSSPQDRGAPFF
abundance: .; j_gene: TRBJ2-3; v_gene: TRBV6-2/TRBV6-3; d_gene: TRBD1; CDR3nt: TGTGCCAGCAGTTACTCCCGGACAGGGCCAGATACGCAGTATTTT; CDR3aa: CASSYSRTGPDTQYF
abundance: once; j_gene: TRBJ2-7; v_gene: TRBV25-1; d_gene: .; CDR3nt: TGTGCCAGCAGCCCCCACCCACAGAGCATCAACGAGCAGTACTTC; CDR3aa: CASSPHPQSINEQYF
abundance: .; j_gene: TRBJ2-3; v_gene: TRBV7-9; d_gene: .; CDR3nt: TGTGCCAGCAGCCCTACGACCGGGAGTGACACAGATACGCAGTATTTT; CDR3aa: CASSPTTGSDTDTQYF
abundance: few; j_gene: TRBJ1-1; v_gene: TRBV10-3; d_gene: TRBD1; CDR3nt: TGTGCCATCACCTCGGGGGACAGGCCCCTAAGCGCCGTGAACACTGAAGCTTTCTTT; CDR3aa: CAITSGDRPLSAVNTEAFF
abundance: .; j_gene: TRBJ2-7; v_gene: TRBV20-1; d_gene: .; CDR3nt: TGCAGTGCTAGCGTGGACTCCGCTCTTCGGGAGCAGTACTTC; CDR3aa: CSASVDSALREQYF
abundance: .; j_gene: TRBJ2-2; v_gene: TRBV20-1; d_gene: .; CDR3nt: TGCAGTGCTAGAGATCAGGCGAGCACCGGGGAGCTGTTTTTT; CDR3aa: CSARDQASTGELFF
abundance: few; j_gene: TRBJ1-1; v_gene: TRBV5-1; d_gene: .; CDR3nt: TGCGCCAGCAGCTTGGAGTTGGCGGACACTGAAGCTTTCTTT; CDR3aa: CASSLELADTEAFF
abundance: .; j_gene: TRBJ1-2; v_gene: TRBV28; d_gene: .; CDR3nt: TGTGCCAGCAGTAAGACCTATGGCTACACCTTC; CDR3aa: CASSKTYGYTF
abundance: few; j_gene: TRBJ2-5; v_gene: TRBV7-9; d_gene: TRBD1; CDR3nt: TGTGCCAGCACCCCAAGGCAGGGGGAAGAGACCCAGTACTTC; CDR3aa: CASTPRQGEETQYF
abundance: few; j_gene: TRBJ2-7; v_gene: TRBV7-9; d_gene: .; CDR3nt: TGTGCCAGCAGCCCAAGTTGGGAGGCCTACGAGCAGTACTTC; CDR3aa: CASSPSWEAYEQYF
abundance: .; j_gene: TRBJ2-7; v_gene: TRBV10-3; d_gene: TRBD1; CDR3nt: TGTGCTACCGGGACAGGGGCCTACGAGCAGTACTTC; CDR3aa: CATGTGAYEQYF
abundance: once; j_gene: TRBJ2-7; v_gene: TRBV20-1; d_gene: TRBD2; CDR3nt: TGCAGTGCTAATGGACTAGCGGAGGAGCAGTACTTC; CDR3aa: CSANGLAEEQYF